A single T cell receptor (beta chain) is shown here with its context. This entry comes from a study of blood T cell repertoires in COVID-19. The overall study: Samples came from the United States, Italy and Spain, spanning acute and convalescent COVID-19. From T cells, B-cell-depleted T cells, or PBMCs came the material, which was cDNA or gDNA.

In Seattle, patients joined the study during active infection and were tracked longitudinally. The CDR3 runs to 17 residues. J lost 0 bases, V lost 5 bases, and 9 bases had no gene match. Per germline, CDR1 MNHNY and CDR2 SVGAGI (reference sequence). Original data processing: The authors estimated nucleated cell counts from reference gene primer amplification. Sequencing used immunoSEQ multiplex PCR; TCRdb keeps in-frame clones, though not all of them. The V and J calls and clone size are taken from that table; D and trimming were inferred from the DNA. The repertoire includes under 300,000 clones, about 81% of them detected once, and more than 1.1% sits in the top ten.

This clonotype was sampled from a human donor with COVID-19, enrolled during active disease. The donor label of this sample is uncertain. Sequenced material: peripheral blood. The chain joins TRBV6-6 to TRBJ2-2; 7 bases align to TRBD1. Written as DNA, the CDR3 is TGTGCCAGCAGTCTCCCGAGGACAGGATCGAACACCGGGGAGCTGTTTTTT. This codes for CASSLPRTGSNTGELFF.